Reported below is one T cell receptor beta chain. These data originate in a study of cytomegalovirus exposure and HLA in healthy donors. V lost 4 bases and J 2 bases, leaving 11 bases between the germline ends. CDR3 length: 14 residues. Germline lookup yields CDR1 SGHTA and CDR2 FQGTGA. Use of 60 Vbeta and 13 Jbeta primers characterized the PCR. The data were produced by immunoSEQ multiplex PCR, yet TCRdb's version contains in-frame clones alone and is incomplete. The data hold over 150,000 clones, with around 80% observed a single time. This clonotype was obtained from a woman under 40 in good health and CMV-seropositive. Sequencing was performed on PBMCs. The chain joins TRBV7-3 to TRBJ1-1, with TRBD1 as a possible D gene (5 bases). The CDR3 nucleotides are TGTGCCAGCAGCTCGTCCACAGGCAACACTGAAGCTTTCTTT. It yields the protein CASSSSTGNTEAFF.